These T cell receptor beta chains were read from a single sample in a study of response to subunit inactivated influenza vaccine. TCRdb ran MiXCR on the RT-PCR reads and lists one entry per CDR3 protein. The table records a few hundred thousand distinct CDR3 sequences, around 13% of them present only once. The sample in question was PBMCs from blood, obtained 11 to 12 days after vaccination. Every receptor here comes from a man aged 50-60 years who received an inactivated influenza vaccine. The CDR3 runs from the conserved cysteine through the conserved F or W. A D gene is named only where the DNA matches it firmly. The listing skips clone size in some rows; elsewhere it reads once, few, many or a size class.

V	size	D	J	CDR3	DNA
TRBV29-1	few	TRBD2	TRBJ2-1	CSVTRTSGVNEQFF	TGCAGCGTCACGCGGACTAGCGGTGTCAATGAGCAGTTCTTC
TRBV25-1	few	NA	TRBJ1-4	CASSEFSANNEKLFF	TGTGCCAGCAGTGAATTCTCAGCGAATAATGAAAAACTGTTTTTT
TRBV7-8	NA	NA	TRBJ2-3	CASSLIGQIPQYF	TGTGCCAGCAGCTTGATAGGGCAGATTCCGCAGTATTTT
TRBV7-3	NA	TRBD2	TRBJ2-3	CASSLTMRGGTDTQYF	TGTGCCAGCAGCTTAACTATGCGGGGGGGCACAGATACGCAGTATTTT
TRBV7-2	few	NA	TRBJ2-7	CASATWDGAYEQYF	TGTGCCAGCGCAACTTGGGACGGGGCCTACGAGCAGTACTTC
TRBV7-9	NA	NA	TRBJ2-7	CASSPETEYEQYF	TGTGCCAGCAGCCCCGAGACCGAGTACGAGCAGTACTTC
TRBV5-6	few	TRBD1	TRBJ2-1	CASSSLTGFYNEQFF	TGTGCCAGCAGCTCTCTGACAGGGTTTTACAATGAGCAGTTCTTC
TRBV7-9	few	NA	TRBJ2-1	CASSLRRTVEQFF	TGTGCCAGCAGCTTGCGCCGGACCGTCGAGCAGTTCTTC
TRBV4-3	NA	NA	TRBJ2-3	CASSQVGFSADTQYF	TGCGCCAGCAGCCAAGTGGGCTTCTCGGCAGATACGCAGTATTTT
TRBV28	few	NA	TRBJ2-1	CAGSPLGNYNEQFF	TGTGCCGGCAGTCCCCTAGGGAACTACAATGAGCAGTTCTTC
TRBV7-6	few	NA	TRBJ2-2	CASSLGHPNTGELFF	TGTGCCAGCAGCTTGGGACACCCGAACACCGGGGAGCTGTTTTTT
TRBV4-3	many	NA	TRBJ2-7	CASSQGTDFYEQYF	TGCGCCAGCAGCCAAGGGACCGATTTCTACGAGCAGTACTTC
TRBV4-3	NA	TRBD1	TRBJ2-7	CASSQEAGGKGGQYF	TGCGCCAGCAGCCAAGAAGCAGGGGGTAAAGGGGGGCAGTACTTC
TRBV5-6	many	NA	TRBJ2-7	CASSLQRDTHSYEQYF	TGTGCCAGCAGCTTACAACGGGACACCCACTCCTACGAGCAGTACTTC
TRBV5-6	NA	NA	TRBJ2-5	CASSWGSRGETQYF	TGTGCCAGCAGCTGGGGCAGTCGGGGAGAGACCCAGTACTTC
TRBV12-3/TRBV12-4	many	TRBD1	TRBJ2-1	CASSPVEGQGPYNEQFF	TGTGCCAGCAGCCCCGTCGAGGGACAGGGTCCCTACAATGAGCAGTTCTTC
TRBV10-3	many	TRBD2	TRBJ2-1	CAISPSGGTYNEQFF	TGTGCCATCAGTCCTAGCGGGGGCACCTACAATGAGCAGTTCTTC
TRBV29-1	NA	NA	TRBJ1-5	CSVVWGGSNLNQPQHF	TGCAGCGTGGTCTGGGGGGGCAGTAACTTAAATCAGCCCCAGCATTTT
TRBV6-1	many	NA	TRBJ1-1	CASSEVVGPHTEAFF	TGTGCCAGCAGTGAAGTTGTGGGGCCTCACACTGAAGCTTTCTTT
TRBV28	few	TRBD2	TRBJ2-5	CASGSPGASGQETQYF	TGTGCCAGCGGATCCCCTGGCGCTAGCGGACAAGAGACCCAGTACTTC
TRBV3-1	few	TRBD2	TRBJ2-1	CASSDDLSSGGNNEQFF	TGTGCCAGCAGCGACGACTTGTCTAGCGGGGGGAACAATGAGCAGTTCTTC
TRBV14	few	NA	TRBJ1-3	CASSLPGGSGNTIYF	TGTGCCAGCAGCCTTCCCGGGGGATCCGGAAACACCATATATTTT
TRBV12-3/TRBV12-4	few	TRBD1	TRBJ2-5	CASSRDRGLSETQYF	TGTGCCAGCAGCCGAGACAGGGGGCTTTCAGAGACCCAGTACTTC
TRBV13	few	NA	TRBJ2-1	CASSLGFGNEQFF	TGTGCCAGCAGCTTAGGGTTCGGCAATGAGCAGTTCTTC
TRBV10-2	NA	NA	TRBJ1-1	CASSESWVYTEAFF	TGCGCCAGCAGTGAGTCGTGGGTGTACACTGAAGCTTTCTTT
TRBV5-1	NA	NA	TRBJ2-7	CASSGEAGAINEQYF	TGCGCCAGCAGCGGGGAGGCAGGGGCTATCAACGAGCAGTACTTC
TRBV7-2	NA	NA	TRBJ2-7	CASGLGGYEQYF	TGTGCCAGCGGACTCGGAGGTTACGAGCAGTACTTC
TRBV29-1	NA	NA	TRBJ2-7	CSVLSDSFYEQYF	TGCAGCGTGCTATCGGACAGCTTCTACGAGCAGTACTTC
TRBV6-1	few	NA	TRBJ1-5	CASSTGGAGNQPQHF	TGTGCCAGCAGTACGGGGGGGGCGGGCAATCAGCCCCAGCATTTT
TRBV7-9	NA	TRBD1	TRBJ1-1	CASSAGGTGGADTEAFF	TGTGCCAGCAGCGCCGGGGGGACAGGGGGCGCTGACACTGAAGCTTTCTTT
TRBV20-1	NA	TRBD2	TRBJ2-7	CSAIWTSGTYEQYF	TGCAGTGCTATATGGACTAGCGGGACCTACGAGCAGTACTTC
TRBV20-1	few	TRBD2	TRBJ2-1	CSASFSGGYNEQFF	TGCAGTGCTAGTTTTAGCGGGGGGTACAATGAGCAGTTCTTC
TRBV7-2	NA	NA	TRBJ2-7	CASSLQGEEAYEQYF	TGTGCCAGCAGCCTACAGGGCGAGGAGGCCTACGAGCAGTACTTC
TRBV6-5	NA	NA	TRBJ2-7	CASSHRDSSYEQYF	TGTGCCAGCAGTCACCGGGACTCATCCTACGAGCAGTACTTC
TRBV30	once	TRBD1	TRBJ2-2	CAWGTGYRGELFF	TGTGCCTGGGGGACAGGGTACCGCGGGGAGCTGTTTTTT
TRBV6-2/TRBV6-3	few	TRBD1	TRBJ2-1	CASNSGGSYNEQFF	TGTGCCAGCAACTCAGGGGGCAGCTACAATGAGCAGTTCTTC
TRBV12-3/TRBV12-4	few	NA	TRBJ2-7	CASSFAASSEQYF	TGTGCCAGCAGTTTTGCAGCTTCCTCCGAGCAGTACTTC
TRBV4-3	NA	NA	TRBJ2-1	CARSQDRSPVEQFF	TGCGCCAGAAGCCAAGATCGTTCACCGGTTGAGCAGTTCTTC
TRBV6-2/TRBV6-3	many	TRBD2	TRBJ2-2	CASSQFASGGPTGELFF	TGTGCCAGCAGTCAATTCGCTAGCGGGGGTCCCACCGGGGAGCTGTTTTTT
TRBV6-1	few	TRBD2	TRBJ2-1	CASSPGGGGRSYNEQFF	TGTGCCAGCAGCCCCGGGGGCGGCGGGAGGAGCTACAATGAGCAGTTCTTC
TRBV19	few	TRBD2	TRBJ2-3	CASTVAGGDTDTQYF	TGTGCCAGTACCGTAGCGGGAGGGGATACAGATACGCAGTATTTT
TRBV10-3	NA	TRBD1	TRBJ1-2	CAISDPTQGNFGYTF	TGTGCCATCAGTGACCCCACACAGGGGAATTTTGGCTACACCTTC
TRBV2	NA	NA	TRBJ2-1	CASSLNRADEQFF	TGTGCCAGCAGTCTAAACAGGGCTGATGAGCAGTTCTTC
TRBV15	few	NA	TRBJ2-1	CATSRASSSYNEQFF	TGTGCCACCAGCAGAGCGTCTAGCTCCTACAATGAGCAGTTCTTC
TRBV6-2/TRBV6-3	NA	NA	TRBJ1-5	CASSEPVPNQPQHF	TGTGCCAGCAGCGAACCGGTGCCCAATCAGCCCCAGCATTTT
TRBV29-1	few	NA	TRBJ2-2	CSVLASHGELFF	TGCAGCGTCCTCGCGAGTCACGGGGAGCTGTTTTTT
TRBV10-3	few	TRBD2	TRBJ2-7	CAISDLAGAGNEQYF	TGTGCCATCAGTGACCTAGCGGGAGCGGGGAACGAGCAGTACTTC
TRBV4-2	NA	NA	TRBJ1-4	CASSQATHGGRVEKLFF	TGTGCCAGCAGCCAAGCCACGCATGGGGGGCGCGTTGAAAAACTGTTTTTT
TRBV29-1	few	TRBD2	TRBJ2-5	CSAGLADVETQYF	TGCAGCGCCGGACTAGCGGACGTAGAGACCCAGTACTTC
TRBV9	few	TRBD1	TRBJ2-7	CASSVQTGPYEQYF	TGTGCCAGCAGCGTCCAGACAGGGCCCTACGAGCAGTACTTC
TRBV7-6	few	TRBD1	TRBJ1-4	CASSRGQGHSFVLFF	TGTGCCAGCAGCCGAGGACAGGGGCACAGTTTCGTACTGTTTTTT
TRBV20-1	NA	NA	TRBJ2-7	CSARDTTGGYEQYF	TGCAGTGCTAGAGACACGACTGGGGGATACGAGCAGTACTTC
TRBV7-2	many	NA	TRBJ2-7	CASSLAHGYEQYF	TGTGCCAGCAGCTTAGCGCATGGCTACGAGCAGTACTTC
TRBV6-5	NA	TRBD1	TRBJ2-5	CASSYVGVDRGYQETQYF	TGTGCCAGCAGTTACGTGGGGGTGGACAGGGGGTACCAAGAGACCCAGTACTTC
TRBV12-3/TRBV12-4	few	NA	TRBJ2-3	CASSFNPGGDTQYF	TGTGCCAGCAGTTTTAACCCCGGCGGGGATACGCAGTATTTT
TRBV19	few	NA	TRBJ1-1	CASSIARGNTEAFF	TGTGCCAGTAGTATAGCAAGGGGGAACACTGAAGCTTTCTTT
TRBV6-2/TRBV6-3	NA	NA	TRBJ1-6	CASSYITGASAVLHF	TGTGCCAGCAGTTACATTACGGGGGCCTCAGCGGTCCTCCACTTT
TRBV6-2/TRBV6-3	NA	NA	TRBJ2-5	CASSAPTETQYF	TGTGCCAGCAGTGCCCCGACAGAGACCCAGTACTTC
TRBV19	NA	TRBD1	TRBJ2-7	CASSVWTGELYEQYF	TGTGCCAGTAGTGTATGGACAGGGGAGCTCTACGAGCAGTACTTC